This TCR beta chain was sequenced for a study of T cell repertoires in cytomegalovirus infection. Study-wide background: Recently described HLA-C-restricted plus well-studied HLA-B-restricted CMV epitopes were used. Indications of both CMV infection and matching HLA type were provided by public TCR beta signatures. Findings and limits, study-wide: Cumulative public TCR beta family frequency identified CMV carriers with the relevant HLA. CMV-specific TCR beta clonotypes restricted by HLA-C dominated the ex vivo response.

Per germline, CDR1 MNHEY and CDR2 SVGAGI. The CDR3 consists of 21 residues. V lost 3 bases, J lost 0 bases, and 16 bases stayed unmatched. This clonotype turned up a few times. Its target is unknown. TCRdb reprocessed the reads with MiXCR, giving one entry per CDR3 protein. This table has about 830,000 distinct CDR3 sequences, about 31% appearing once. This clonotype was obtained from a human donor in good health (CMV status not recorded). Some clones in this sample may be carry-over from other donors' samples. Sequenced material: cultured CD8+ T cells from PBMCs, taken from culture after CMV antigen stimulation. J is TRBJ2-1 and V is TRBV6-5, with TRBD2 matching over 11 bases. The CDR3 nucleotides read TGTGCCAGCAGTTATCCCCCCCCGCTAGCGGGGGGTTCCAGCTCCTACAATGAGCAGTTCTTC. Translated, it gives CASSYPPPLAGGSSSYNEQFF.